Each of the 21 T cell receptor beta chains below was sequenced from the same sample in a study of identical twins (dated by TCRdb to 2016 to 2017). The protocol used for the library was 5' RACE. The reads were generated on an Illumina HiSeq 2000. The public reads were reprocessed in TCRdb via fastp at Q25 and MiXCR, keeping in-frame beta chains. Every CDR3 protein is listed once, alongside the most common genes and DNA of its rows. The sample table lists about 730,000 distinct CDR3 sequences, over 20% of them with a count of one. Jointly, the top ten make up over 4% of the sample. The data also belong to a second study, concerning T cells expressing NK-cell markers.

Source material: PBMCs. The receptors come from a woman aged 18-29 years in good health.

The chain employs TRBV3-1 and TRBJ2-7; 14 nucleotides agree with TRBD2. CDR3 length: 16 amino acids. The germline gives CDR1 LGHDT, CDR2 YNNKEL (reference sequence). The junction had 3 bases not matched to a gene; V was cut back by 3 bases and J by 2 bases. As DNA, the CDR3 is TGTGCCAGCAGCCAGGGGACTAGCGGGAGACCCTACGAGCAGTACTTC. It encodes CASSQGTSGRPYEQYF.

The V call is TRBV25-1, the J call TRBJ2-5; D unresolved. The germline V gene encodes CDR1 MGHDK and CDR2 SYGVNS. CDR3 length: 11 amino acids. With 6 bases removed from V and 5 bases from J, the gap between germline ends came to 7 bases. CDR3 bases: TGTGCCAGCAGGTATACGGAGACCCAGTACTTC. Amino acid sequence: CASRYTETQYF.

The chain recombines TRBV6-1 with TRBJ1-3, with D maybe TRBD1 (6 bases). This CDR3 has 14 amino acids. Germline CDR1 and CDR2: MNHNS and SASEGT. V lost 7 bases and J lost 0, with 10 bases in between. CDR3 sequence: CASTRDNSGNTIYF. The CDR3 region has the DNA TGTGCCAGCACCCGGGACAACTCTGGAAACACCATATATTTT.

The chain carries TRBV12-3 or TRBV12-4 and TRBJ1-3; 9 bases match TRBD1. The trim removed 6 bases at V and 2 bases at J, leaving 5 bases unmatched. The CDR3 is 15 residues long. This CDR3 is CASRHRGLAGNTIYF. As DNA, the CDR3 is TGTGCCAGCAGACACAGGGGGCTAGCTGGAAACACCATATATTTT.

About this clonotype: This could be a read error, since a much larger clone is one nucleotide away. This chain joins TRBV6-5 and TRBJ1-1, with D possibly TRBD1 on 5 matching bases. Germline V gives CDR1 MNHEY, CDR2 SVGAGI. V lost 2 bases and J lost 1, with 14 bases in between. The CDR3 has 16 residues. The CDR3 bases are TGTGCCAGCAGTTACGGGGCAGGGTGGAGGAACACTGAAGCTTTCTTT. Protein sequence: CASSYGAGWRNTEAFF.

This clonotype was detected many times. The V gene is TRBV18, the J gene TRBJ2-7; the match to TRBD1 covers 7 bases. The V gene end was trimmed by 6 bases and the J gene end by 3 bases; junction bases not matched to a gene: 2. This CDR3 comprises 12 residues. CDR1 is KGHSH and CDR2 is LQKENI in the germline V gene. The CDR3 spells CASSWDSYEQYF. In DNA, the CDR3 is TGTGCCAGCTCCTGGGACAGCTACGAGCAGTACTTC. Full variable domain (rest looked up from reference TRBV18 and TRBJ2-7): NAGVMQNPRHLVRRRGQEARLRCSPMKGHSHVYWYRQLPEEGLKFMVYLQKENIIDESGMPKERFSAEFPKEGPSILRIQQVVRGDSAAYFCASSWDSYEQYFGPGTRLTVT.

V is TRBV10-3 and J is TRBJ2-5; no definite D call. V was clipped by 4 bases and J by 5 bases, with 11 bases between them. CDR3 length equals 13 residues. Looked up from germline, CDR1 is ENHRY and CDR2 is SYGVKD. Here the CDR3 reads CAISAGLRETQYF. Here the CDR3 DNA reads TGTGCCATCAGTGCGGGCCTGCGGGAGACCCAGTACTTC.

This clonotype was seen a few times. The genes are TRBV18 and TRBJ1-6; the match to TRBD1 covers 9 bases. CDR1 is KGHSH and CDR2 is LQKENI in the germline V gene. The CDR3 consists of 14 residues. J was trimmed by 9 bases and V by 6 bases; bases with no gene match: 6. The CDR3 sequence is CASSPTGGGSPLHF. CDR3 in DNA: TGTGCCAGCTCTCCGACAGGGGGAGGTTCACCCCTCCACTTT.

Details on this clonotype: One base away lies a much larger clone, so this may be a sequencing read error. The rearrangement links TRBV5-1 to TRBJ2-1; no firm D call. This CDR3 has 13 amino acids. V was shortened by 1 base and J by 13 bases, with 15 bases between the two germline ends. Per the germline V gene, CDR1 is SGHRS and CDR2 is YFSETQ. CDR3 protein: CASSLMGQETQFF. The CDR3 region has the DNA TGCGCCAGCAGCTTGATGGGCCAAGAGACCCAGTTCTTC.

The genes are TRBV29-1 and TRBJ2-7; D ambiguous. CDR3 length equals 14 residues. Trimming left V 0 bases short and J 1 base short, with 10 bases between. In germline, CDR1 is SQVTM, CDR2 ANQGSEA. DNA of the CDR3: TGCAGCGTTGAAGATAATCAGGATTCCTACGAGCAGTACTTC. It yields the protein CSVEDNQDSYEQYF.

The chain has TRBV20-1 and TRBJ2-2; D ambiguous. CDR3 length: 15 residues. Germline-derived CDR1 and CDR2 are DFQATT and SNEGSKA (reference sequence). V shed 0 bases and J shed 3 bases, with 11 bases lying between them. CDR3: CSARDPAGDTGELFF. The CDR3 region has the DNA TGCAGTGCTAGAGATCCCGCCGGTGACACCGGGGAGCTGTTTTTT.

This clonotype was counted a few times. The chain recombines TRBV11-2 with TRBJ2-7; D is tentatively TRBD1 or TRBD2 (5 bases each). This CDR3 region has 14 residues. The germline V and J ends were trimmed by 4 bases and 1 base, with 11 bases remaining between them. From germline, CDR1 is SGHAT and CDR2 FQNNGV. CDR3 coding DNA: TGTGCCAGCAGCTCCGGGGACGGTTCCTACGAGCAGTACTTC. Amino acids: CASSSGDGSYEQYF.

The rearrangement links TRBV20-1 to TRBJ1-1, with D possibly TRBD1 on 6 matching bases. V lost 6 bases, J lost 5 bases, and 19 bases lay in between. Germline CDR1 reads DFQATT; CDR2 reads SNEGSKA (reference sequence). The CDR3 extends over 14 amino acids. The CDR3 coding sequence is TGCAGTGCCTTTGTAGGGGGGCCGAGAACTGAAGCTTTCTTT. Amino acids: CSAFVGGPRTEAFF.

The chain employs TRBV5-1 and TRBJ2-7; D uncertain. Per the germline V gene, CDR1 is SGHRS and CDR2 is YFSETQ. The CDR3 is 16 amino acids. V dropped 2 bases and J dropped 5 bases, with 20 bases sitting between them. CDR3 protein: CASSFIGGWDRNEQYF. The CDR3 nucleotides read TGCGCCAGCAGCTTTATAGGTGGTTGGGATCGGAACGAGCAGTACTTC. The variable domain in full, completed from reference TRBV5-1 and TRBJ2-7, reads KAGVTQTPRYLIKTRGQQVTLSCSPISGHRSVSWYQQTPGQGLQFLFEYFSETQRNKGNFPGRFSGRQFSNSRSEMNVSTLELGDSALYLCASSFIGGWDRNEQYFGPGTRLTVT.

The chain has TRBV12-3 or TRBV12-4 and TRBJ2-2; possible D gene TRBD2, 6 bases. CDR3 length equals 12 residues. V was cut by 6 bases and J by 7 bases, with 9 bases left in between. The CDR3 loop reads CASREGNGELFF. CDR3 DNA: TGTGCCAGCAGGGAGGGTAACGGGGAGCTGTTTTTT.

This clonotype was detected a few times. This chain joins TRBV27 and TRBJ1-5; 8 nucleotides agree with TRBD1. Looked up from germline, CDR1 is MNHEY and CDR2 is SMNVEV (reference sequence). The CDR3 extends over 15 amino acids. V lost 2 bases and J lost 2; bases outside the gene matches: 2. This CDR3 reads CASSLTGGGNQPQHF. CDR3 DNA: TGTGCCAGCAGTTTAACAGGGGGTGGCAATCAGCCCCAGCATTTT.

The chain is built from TRBV6-2 or TRBV6-3 and TRBJ2-1, with TRBD1 matching over 10 bases. CDR1 and CDR2 (germline): MNHEY, SVGEGT. The CDR3 spans 14 residues. With 7 bases clipped from V and 7 bases from J, the junction kept 7 bases outside the gene matches. DNA for the CDR3: TGTGCCAGCAACCGGGACAGGGGTGTTAATGAGCAGTTCTTC. It specifies CASNRDRGVNEQFF.

In its sample, this clonotype was seen many times. This chain uses TRBV20-1 with TRBJ2-1, with D possibly called TRBD1 or TRBD2 (5 bases each). The V end lost 1 base, the J end lost 7 bases, and 8 bases lay between the germline ends. Germline-derived CDR1 and CDR2 are DFQATT and SNEGSKA (reference sequence). The CDR3 consists of 12 residues. Here the CDR3 reads CSARGGRNEQFF. DNA of the CDR3: TGCAGTGCTAGAGGGGGACGTAATGAGCAGTTCTTC.

This clonotype was recorded at least ten times. The chain uses TRBV20-1 and TRBJ1-1; D not certain. Between the trimmed V and J ends, which lost 2 bases and 0 bases, there was a span of 7 bases. CDR1 is DFQATT, CDR2 SNEGSKA, per germline (reference sequence). The CDR3 sequence is 13 residues long. The chain's CDR3 is CSARLYLNTEAFF. In DNA, the CDR3 is TGCAGTGCTAGACTCTACCTGAACACTGAAGCTTTCTTT.

This clonotype showed up many times. The chain couples TRBV20-1 to TRBJ2-7; D gene ambiguous. The CDR3 runs to 11 residues. Germline values: CDR1 DFQATT, CDR2 SNEGSKA (reference sequence). V was shortened by 3 bases and J by 5 bases, with 8 bases between the two germline ends. CDR3 in DNA: TGCAGTGCTAGCAAGGCTAACGAGCAGTACTTC. Translating gives CSASKANEQYF.

The table lists this clonotype with many counts. This rearrangement joins TRBV20-1 to TRBJ2-5; D not resolved. The length of the CDR3 is 12 residues. V dropped 5 bases and J dropped 4 bases, with 11 bases sitting between them. CDR1 and CDR2 (germline): DFQATT, SNEGSKA (reference sequence). CDR3 DNA: TGCAGTGCTCGCCCCGGTGGAGAGACCCAGTACTTC. As protein: CSARPGGETQYF.